This T cell receptor (beta chain) was found in a study of blood T cell repertoires in COVID-19. In the authors' workflow: Reference gene primers were amplified, and this amplification served to estimate nucleated cell counts. Assay used: immunoSEQ multiplex PCR; TCRdb lists only in-frame clones, some missing. That table furnishes V, J and clone size, whereas the DNA furnished D and trimming. The sample has 100,000 to 150,000 clones, about 94% seen once. V lost 2 bases to trimming and J lost 7 bases; unmatched junction nucleotides: 11. Per germline, CDR1 SGHTA and CDR2 FQGNSA. CDR3 length: 16 residues.

This TCR was sampled from a man aged 45-60 years with COVID-19, enrolled during active disease. Sequencing input: peripheral blood. The rearrangement joins TRBV7-2 to TRBJ1-1; the match to TRBD1 covers 9 bases. This CDR3 reads CASSLKFPQTGGEAFF. The CDR3 DNA reads as TGTGCCAGCAGCTTAAAGTTCCCCCAGACAGGGGGTGAAGCTTTCTTT. Full variable domain (outside the CDR3, taken from reference TRBV7-2 and TRBJ1-1): GAGVSQSPSNKVTEKGKDVELRCDPISGHTALYWYRQSLGQGLEFLIYFQGNSAPDKSGLPSDRFSAERTGGSVSTLTIQRTQQEDSAVYLCASSLKFPQTGGEAFFGQGTRLTVV.